The next 24 T cell receptor beta chains were all read from a single sample in a study of T-cell memory formation after mild COVID-19. Via MiXCR, TCRdb re-called the 5' RACE reads, giving one row per CDR3 protein. This sample has some 210,000 distinct CDR3 sequences, with 18% found just once. Material for sequencing was PBMCs or a T cell subset sorted from them (not recorded which). The receptor source for this set is an adult woman who had mild COVID-19 (a few samples of this study predate the infection). Cell type and time point are not known.

This clonotype was seen more than once but under ten times. The chain is built from TRBV5-8 and TRBJ2-3; D may be TRBD1 (6 bases). CDR1 and CDR2 from the germline V gene are SGHTS and YDEGEE. V shed 5 bases and J shed 3 bases, with 13 bases lying between them. CDR3 length: 14 amino acids. CDR3 protein: CASRPRGSTDTQYF. DNA for the CDR3: TGTGCCAGCAGACCAAGGGGGTCAACAGATACGCAGTATTTT.

The chain recombines TRBV14 with TRBJ2-4, with 8 nucleotides matching TRBD2. CDR1 and CDR2 from the germline V gene are SGHDN and FVKESK. This CDR3 is built from 16 residues. J was trimmed by 0 bases and V by 4 bases; bases with no gene match: 5. This CDR3 is CASSLGLAGAKNIQYF. CDR3 nucleotide sequence: TGTGCCAGCAGCCTCGGACTAGCAGGAGCCAAAAACATTCAGTACTTC.

The chain carries TRBV2 and TRBJ2-1, with D possibly TRBD2 on 5 matching bases. The CDR3 spans 17 residues. V dropped 3 bases and J dropped 2 bases, with 17 bases sitting between them. The germline gives CDR1 SNHLY, CDR2 FYNNEI. This CDR3 reads CASSETFPAGTYNEQFF. CDR3 bases: TGTGCCAGCAGTGAGACCTTCCCCGCCGGGACCTACAATGAGCAGTTCTTC. Full variable domain (remainder filled in from reference TRBV2 and TRBJ2-1): EPEVTQTPSHQVTQMGQEVILRCVPISNHLYFYWYRQILGQKVEFLVSFYNNEISEKSEIFDDQFSVERPDGSNFTLKIRSTKLEDSAMYFCASSETFPAGTYNEQFFGPGTRLTVL.

The V call is TRBV11-2, the J call TRBJ1-1; TRBD1 agrees at 9 bases. CDR3 size: 13 residues. Looked up from germline, CDR1 is SGHAT and CDR2 is FQNNGV. The ends lost 4 bases at V and 4 bases at J; junction bases unmatched: 1. CDR3 region: CASSWTGVTEAFF. The CDR3, as DNA: TGTGCCAGCAGCTGGACAGGGGTCACTGAAGCTTTCTTT.

This clonotype was found a few times. The chain links TRBV7-8 to TRBJ1-2, with TRBD1 matching 7 bases. CDR1 SGHVS and CDR2 FQNEAQ come from the germline V gene. The trim removed 0 bases at V and 6 bases at J, leaving 7 bases unmatched. This CDR3 region has 15 residues. The CDR3 DNA follows: TGTGCCAGCAGCTTAGCCCGGATAGGGGGCGATGGCTACACCTTC. Translation gives CASSLARIGGDGYTF. Variable domain in full (rest from reference TRBV7-8 and TRBJ1-2): GAGVSQSPRYKVAKRGQDVALRCDPISGHVSLFWYQQALGQGPEFLTYFQNEAQLDKSGLPSDRFFAERPEGSVSTLKIQRTQQEDSAVYLCASSLARIGGDGYTFGSGTRLTVV.

There are a few counts of this clonotype. The V and J genes are TRBV19 and TRBJ2-2; D is uncertain. Germline V lookup: CDR1 LNHDA, CDR2 SQIVND (reference sequence). V lost 6 bases and J lost 0, with 11 bases in between. There are 15 residues in the CDR3. CDR3 sequence (DNA): TGTGCCAGTAGCTTGCTAGGGACGAACACCGGGGAGCTGTTTTTT. Translated: CASSLLGTNTGELFF.

The V call is TRBV12-3 or TRBV12-4, the J call TRBJ2-7, with TRBD2 identical over 9 bases. The CDR3 is made up of 16 amino acids. With 5 bases clipped from V and 1 base from J, the junction kept 9 bases outside the gene matches. The CDR3 region has the DNA TGTGCCAGCAGTCCCATCGGGAGCGGGAGGTCCTACGAGCAGTACTTC. Protein product: CASSPIGSGRSYEQYF.

There are a few counts of this clonotype. The chain employs TRBV5-1 and TRBJ2-1; D not resolved. The V gene's germline CDR1 is SGHRS and CDR2 YFSETQ. The CDR3 spans 16 residues. Trimming stripped 0 bases from V and 1 base from J, with 11 bases between. The CDR3 sequence: CASSLGVPSSYNEQFF. The CDR3 DNA sequence: TGCGCCAGCAGCTTGGGGGTCCCCAGTTCCTACAATGAGCAGTTCTTC.

The V gene is TRBV9, the J gene TRBJ1-2; weak D call: TRBD1 (6 bases). V was cut by 4 bases and J by 4 bases, with 17 bases left in between. The CDR3 length is 15 residues. Germline CDR1 is SGDLS and CDR2 is YYNGEE. The CDR3 protein is CASSLRTAGGYGYTF. The CDR3 DNA is TGTGCCAGCAGCCTGCGGACAGCCGGGGGCTATGGCTACACCTTC.

The rearrangement uses TRBV5-5 and TRBJ2-5; 12 positions match TRBD2. The CDR3 extends over 16 amino acids. Germline CDR1 is SGHKS and CDR2 is YYEKEE (reference sequence). J was trimmed by 4 bases and V by 3 bases; bases with no gene match: 7. The CDR3 sequence: CASSSRGLAGTETQYF. The CDR3 bases are TGTGCCAGCAGCTCCCGAGGACTAGCGGGAACAGAGACCCAGTACTTC.

The CDR3 here is CATRSGLDTEAFF. CDR3 coding DNA: TGTGCCACCCGTAGCGGGCTGGACACTGAAGCTTTCTTT. This sequence joins TRBV24-1 and TRBJ1-1; the D is unclear. Trimming stripped 9 bases from V and 3 bases from J, with 13 bases between. This CDR3 spans 13 amino acids. Germline CDR1 KGHDR, CDR2 SFDVKD.

The chain joins TRBV5-1 to TRBJ2-3, with TRBD2 identical over 14 bases. Germline V gene sequence: CDR1 SGHRS, CDR2 YFSETQ. This CDR3 spans 16 amino acids. The J segment lost 5 bases and the V segment lost 4 bases, leaving 6 bases of the junction unmatched. CDR3 sequence (DNA): TGCGCCAGCAGCCCGACTAGCGGGGGGGCCGGAGATACGCAGTATTTT. Amino acid sequence: CASSPTSGGAGDTQYF.

This clonotype was counted a few times. This chain links TRBV20-1 with TRBJ1-1; no firm D call. The CDR3 totals 11 residues. V was shortened by 1 base and J by 0 bases, with 0 bases between the two germline ends. Looked up from germline, CDR1 is DFQATT and CDR2 is SNEGSKA (reference sequence). CDR3: CSARVNTEAFF. CDR3 nucleotides: TGCAGTGCTAGAGTGAACACTGAAGCTTTCTTT.

This clonotype was observed a handful of times. This rearrangement joins TRBV20-1 to TRBJ2-7, with D possibly TRBD1 on 5 matching bases. The CDR3 is 15 residues long. The ends were cut back, 3 bases at V and 1 base at J, with 16 bases in the middle. Per the germline V gene, CDR1 is DFQATT and CDR2 is SNEGSKA (reference sequence). This CDR3 is CSASPVDSRSYEQYF. The CDR3 nucleotides are TGCAGTGCTAGTCCCGTTGACAGTCGTTCCTACGAGCAGTACTTC.

The chain is built from TRBV24-1 and TRBJ2-5; D could derive from TRBD1 or TRBD2 (5 bases each). The germline CDR1 and CDR2 sequences are KGHDR and SFDVKD. V lost 2 bases, J lost 2 bases, and 14 bases lay in between. The length of the CDR3 is 16 residues. CDR3 DNA sequence: TGTGCCACCAGTGATTCCGGGACCTCCCCTCAAGAGACCCAGTACTTC. Its protein product is CATSDSGTSPQETQYF.

This clonotype was picked up a small number of times. The chain employs TRBV3-1 and TRBJ2-1; 9 positions agree with TRBD2. J lost 1 base, V lost 4 bases, and 14 bases had no gene match. The CDR3 extends over 19 amino acids. Germline V gene data show CDR1 as LGHDT and CDR2 as YNNKEL (reference sequence). The CDR3 sequence is CASSPRYILTSGSYNEQFF. DNA for the CDR3: TGTGCCAGCAGCCCCCGATACATACTAACTAGCGGGTCCTACAATGAGCAGTTCTTC.

The chain recombines TRBV20-1 with TRBJ1-1, with D uncertain. The germline CDR1 and CDR2 sequences are DFQATT and SNEGSKA (reference sequence). This CDR3 contains 14 residues. V lost 3 bases and J lost 4, with 15 bases in between. CDR3 bases: TGCAGTGCTAGCCCCTGGGAGGGTGGCACTGAAGCTTTCTTT. Translated: CSASPWEGGTEAFF.

This sequence joins TRBV2 and TRBJ2-1, with 8 bases aligning to TRBD2. The CDR3 covers 14 residues. The V and J ends lost 7 bases and 6 bases, in that order; junction bases with no gene match: 8. Germline CDR1 SNHLY, CDR2 FYNNEI. The CDR3 region has the DNA TGTGCCAGCATCGAGAGACTAGCGCTCAATGAGCAGTTCTTC. It is translated as CASIERLALNEQFF.

The chain carries TRBV25-1 and TRBJ1-6, with D uncertain. CDR3 length: 13 amino acids. V was shortened by 2 bases and J by 10 bases, with 9 bases between the two germline ends. The germline V gene encodes CDR1 MGHDK and CDR2 SYGVNS. CDR3 in amino acids: CASSEVGVSPLHF. CDR3 sequence (DNA): TGTGCCAGCAGTGAAGTAGGCGTATCACCCCTCCACTTT.

The CDR3 region has the DNA TGTGCCACCAGTCGCGGGAATGAGCAGTTCTTC. Amino acids: CATSRGNEQFF. J is TRBJ2-1 and V is TRBV24-1; a possible D gene is TRBD2 (5 bases). Trimming removed 6 bases from V and 7 bases from J, with 6 bases in between. In germline, CDR1 is KGHDR, CDR2 SFDVKD. The CDR3 consists of 11 residues.

This CDR3 reads CASSLEYRTGELFF. CDR3 bases: TGTGCCAGCAGCTTAGAATATAGGACCGGGGAGCTGTTTTTT. This rearrangement joins TRBV7-3 to TRBJ2-2, with D uncertain. CDR3 length: 14 residues. Germline loops: CDR1 SGHTA, CDR2 FQGTGA. V lost 2 bases and J lost 5, with 9 bases in between.

This clonotype was detected only a few times. This chain connects TRBV7-9 to TRBJ1-1; D remains unclear. Looked up from germline, CDR1 is SEHNR and CDR2 is FQNEAQ (reference sequence). This CDR3 region has 13 residues. V was trimmed by 5 bases and J by 7 bases, leaving 14 bases between them. The CDR3 is CASSPGEFGEAFF. The CDR3 nucleotides read TGTGCCAGCAGCCCAGGCGAATTTGGTGAAGCTTTCTTT.

The chain carries TRBV3-1 and TRBJ2-3; 11 bases are a match to TRBD2. The V gene's germline CDR1 is LGHDT and CDR2 YNNKEL (reference sequence). CDR3 size: 16 residues. V was clipped by 3 bases and J by 4 bases; unmatched bases: 6. The CDR3 loop reads CASSHPSGRSPDTQYF. In DNA form, the CDR3 reads TGTGCCAGCAGCCACCCTAGCGGGAGGTCTCCAGATACGCAGTATTTT.

The table lists this clonotype with a few counts. The J gene is TRBJ1-1, the V gene TRBV20-1; 10 bases map to TRBD1. The CDR3 length is 16 residues. Germline trimming cut 4 bases from V and 2 bases from J; bases unmatched to any gene: 10. CDR1 and CDR2 (germline): DFQATT, SNEGSKA (reference sequence). CDR3 nucleotides: TGCAGTGCTAATGACAGGGGGCCATCCCTTAACACTGAAGCTTTCTTT. Its translation is CSANDRGPSLNTEAFF.